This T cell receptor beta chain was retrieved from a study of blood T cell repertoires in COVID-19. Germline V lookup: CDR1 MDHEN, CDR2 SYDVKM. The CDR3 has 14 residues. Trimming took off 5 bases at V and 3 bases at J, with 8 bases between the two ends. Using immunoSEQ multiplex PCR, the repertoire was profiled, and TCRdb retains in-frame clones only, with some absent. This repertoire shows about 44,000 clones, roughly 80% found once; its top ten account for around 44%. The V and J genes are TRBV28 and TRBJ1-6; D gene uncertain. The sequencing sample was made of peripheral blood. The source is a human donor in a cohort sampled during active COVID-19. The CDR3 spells CASSPYSYNSPLHF. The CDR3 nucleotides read TGTGCCAGCAGTCCCTACAGCTATAATTCACCCCTCCACTTT. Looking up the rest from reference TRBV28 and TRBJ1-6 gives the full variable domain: DVKVTQSSRYLVKRTGEKVFLECVQDMDHENMFWYRQDPGLGLRLIYFSYDVKMKEKGDIPEGYSVSREKKERFSLILESASTNQTSMYLCASSPYSYNSPLHFGNGTRLTVT.